The clone carrying this T cell receptor beta chain has only a few counts. Its antigen is unidentified. The sample comes from a study of cytotoxic CD8 clonotypes in ibrutinib-treated CLL. TCRdb's table, derived via immunoSEQ multiplex PCR, lists solely in-frame clones and lacks some. The sample has about 140,000 clones, roughly 90% seen once. Germline CDR1 is KGHSH and CDR2 is LQKENI. The V segment lost 3 bases and the J segment 6 bases; nucleotides outside the gene matches: 6. The CDR3 runs 15 residues. General observations from the study: The study found baseline clonality above age-matched healthy donors, tracking circulating CD8+ T-cell counts. Sustained-remission patients were sampled at one set of times and progressing patients at different ones. Clonality increased with ibrutinib response but returned toward baseline at progression.

The starting material was PBMCs, obtained after 12 months of ibrutinib treatment. V and J are TRBV18 and TRBJ1-5; 9 bases line up with TRBD1. The TCR originated in a human donor with chronic lymphocytic leukemia. The CDR3 protein is CASSPGQGGTQPQHF. The CDR3 DNA reads TGTGCCAGCTCACCGGGACAGGGAGGAACTCAGCCCCAGCATTTT.